One sample yielded the 20 T cell receptor beta chains listed below, sequenced in a study of T cell responses to AZD1222 COVID-19 vaccine. Data came from immunoSEQ multiplex PCR; TCRdb stores just in-frame clones and leaves some out. The sample consists of 110,000 to 150,000 clones, 90% of them appearing once. Sequenced here: peripheral blood, sampled on day 0 of AZD1222 vaccination. These receptors were collected from an adult in good health.

Here the CDR3 DNA reads TGTGCCAGCAGTTCCCCCCTTGGTAGCGGGAGCTCTGGCGAGCAGTACTTC. This sequence encodes CASSSPLGSGSSGEQYF. This sequence joins TRBV27 and TRBJ2-7; 9 bases fit TRBD2. The CDR3 sequence is 17 residues long. The germline V gene encodes CDR1 MNHEY and CDR2 SMNVEV (reference sequence). V shed 4 bases, J shed 6 bases, and the junction held 16 bases outside the gene matches.

The chain carries TRBV7-9 and TRBJ1-3; 9 positions match TRBD1. CDR1 is SEHNR, CDR2 FQNEAQ, per germline (reference sequence). The CDR3 has 16 amino acids. V lost 5 bases to trimming and J lost 0 bases; unmatched junction nucleotides: 5. In nucleotides, the CDR3 is TGTGCCAGCAGCCGACGGGACAGGGTCTCTGGAAACACCATATATTTT. The encoded protein is CASSRRDRVSGNTIYF.

V gene TRBV18 combines with J gene TRBJ2-2; D is tentatively TRBD1 or TRBD2 (5 bases each). This CDR3 spans 14 amino acids. Germline lookup yields CDR1 KGHSH and CDR2 LQKENI. Trimming stripped 3 bases from V and 6 bases from J, with 11 bases between. CDR3 coding DNA: TGTGCCAGCTCACCCTCCCGGGGCGCCGGGGAGCTGTTTTTT. Translation: CASSPSRGAGELFF.

The chain has TRBV4-1 and TRBJ1-5; TRBD1 matches 10 bases. Per the germline V gene, CDR1 is MGHRA and CDR2 is YSYEKL. V dropped 3 bases and J dropped 6; count of bases not matched to a gene: 8. CDR3 length: 16 residues. The CDR3 bases are TGCGCCAGCAGCCATCCGGACAGGGGGATGGTTCAGCCCCAGCATTTT. Translating gives CASSHPDRGMVQPQHF.

The V call is TRBV7-8, the J call TRBJ2-1, with D possibly called TRBD1 or TRBD2 (5 bases each). V lost 2 bases and J 1 base, leaving 9 bases between the germline ends. The CDR3 contains 15 residues. Germline CDR1 reads SGHVS; CDR2 reads FQNEAQ. The CDR3 DNA sequence: TGTGCCAGCAGCTTACCGGGACCTTCCTACAATGAGCAGTTCTTC. As protein: CASSLPGPSYNEQFF.

The CDR3 protein is CASSLGRGDTEAFF. The CDR3 DNA reads as TGTGCCAGCAGCTTAGGGCGCGGAGACACTGAAGCTTTCTTT. The chain combines TRBV11-3 with TRBJ1-1; D gene unclear. Germline V CDR1 and CDR2: SGHNT, YENEEA. The V gene lost 1 base and the J gene lost 3 bases, with 9 bases spanning the gap. There are 14 residues in the CDR3.

The chain combines TRBV9 with TRBJ1-2, with D hard to call. The CDR3 consists of 13 residues. Germline CDR1 reads SGDLS; CDR2 reads YYNGEE. Between the trimmed V and J ends, which lost 3 bases and 5 bases, there was a span of 11 bases. The CDR3 spells CASSAGPMYGYTF. In nucleotides, the CDR3 is TGTGCCAGCAGCGCCGGGCCCATGTATGGCTACACCTTC.

The count of this clone is one. V is TRBV4-1 and J is TRBJ1-1; 8 bases are a match to TRBD1. This CDR3 comprises 14 residues. Per germline, CDR1 MGHRA and CDR2 YSYEKL. V was pared by 5 bases and J by 7 bases, with 9 bases of the junction left unmatched. The CDR3 bases are TGCGCCAGCAGCGCCCAGGGGGCTACCCTTGAAGCTTTCTTT. Its translation: CASSAQGATLEAFF.

The chain is built from TRBV6-2 or TRBV6-3 and TRBJ2-3; D call uncertain. The CDR3 contains 12 residues. From germline, CDR1 is MNHEY and CDR2 SVGEGT. With 5 bases removed from V and 2 bases from J, the gap between germline ends came to 5 bases. DNA for the CDR3: TGTGCCAGCAGTGATAACACAGATACGCAGTATTTT. It translates to CASSDNTDTQYF.

This rearrangement joins TRBV6-6 to TRBJ1-2; the match to TRBD1 covers 7 bases. Germline values: CDR1 MNHNY, CDR2 SVGAGI (reference sequence). With 0 bases clipped from V and 7 bases from J, the junction kept 11 bases outside the gene matches. The CDR3 length is 16 residues. The CDR3 here is CASSYSMEGAGGGYTF. CDR3 DNA sequence: TGTGCCAGCAGTTACTCGATGGAGGGGGCGGGTGGTGGCTACACCTTC.

The chain joins TRBV4-3 to TRBJ2-5, with 10 bases aligning to TRBD1. Trimming cost V 3 bases and J 9 bases; bases outside gene matches: 13. The CDR3 has 16 amino acids. The germline V gene encodes CDR1 LGHNA and CDR2 YSLEER. The CDR3 spells CASSQLEGQGSAAQYF. CDR3 coding DNA: TGCGCCAGCAGCCAGCTTGAGGGACAGGGGTCGGCGGCCCAGTACTTC.

V usage is TRBV11-2 and J usage is TRBJ2-3; D is perhaps TRBD1 (5 bases). The germline V and J ends were trimmed by 1 base and 1 base, with 12 bases remaining between them. This CDR3 has 16 amino acids. CDR1 SGHAT and CDR2 FQNNGV come from the germline V gene. The CDR3 DNA reads as TGTGCCAGCAGCTTAGTGGGGCTATGGGGCACAGATACGCAGTATTTT. This codes for CASSLVGLWGTDTQYF.

The rearrangement uses TRBV9 and TRBJ2-5; the D gene is possibly TRBD1 (5 bases). Trimming pared 4 bases from V and 5 bases from J, leaving 9 bases between. The CDR3 totals 12 residues. Looked up from germline, CDR1 is SGDLS and CDR2 is YYNGEE. CDR3 sequence reads: CASSSSGETQYF. In DNA form, the CDR3 reads TGTGCCAGCAGCTCTTCAGGGGAGACCCAGTACTTC.

The rearrangement uses TRBV15 and TRBJ2-7; D is unclear. This CDR3 is 14 amino acids long. The V end lost 1 base, the J end lost 3 bases, and 10 bases lay between the germline ends. Per the germline V gene, CDR1 is LNHNV and CDR2 is YYDKDF (reference sequence). The CDR3 bases are TGTGCCACCAGCAGAGCACGGCAGAACTACGAGCAGTACTTC. This gives the protein CATSRARQNYEQYF.

This chain connects TRBV7-2 to TRBJ2-1; D is unresolved. The germline V and J ends were trimmed by 2 bases and 4 bases, with 6 bases remaining between them. This CDR3 has 13 amino acids. Germline lookup yields CDR1 SGHTA and CDR2 FQGNSA. The DNA for the CDR3 is TGTGCCAGCAGCTTAACTCTTTACAATGAGCAGTTCTTC. This encodes CASSLTLYNEQFF. The variable domain in full, with the rest retrieved from reference TRBV7-2 and TRBJ2-1, is GAGVSQSPSNKVTEKGKDVELRCDPISGHTALYWYRQSLGQGLEFLIYFQGNSAPDKSGLPSDRFSAERTGGSVSTLTIQRTQQEDSAVYLCASSLTLYNEQFFGPGTRLTVL.

The chain links TRBV11-2 to TRBJ2-3; 10 bases are shared with TRBD2. Per germline, CDR1 SGHAT and CDR2 FQNNGV. V was clipped by 5 bases and J by 0 bases; unmatched bases: 11. This CDR3 is 18 amino acids long. CDR3 amino acids: CASSPPWGLAPSTDTQYF. The CDR3 nucleotides read TGTGCCAGCAGCCCACCCTGGGGACTAGCGCCGAGCACAGATACGCAGTATTTT.

This clone was seen a single time. The gene calls are TRBV6-2 or TRBV6-3 and TRBJ2-3; tentative D call: TRBD2 (6 bases). V was cut by 3 bases and J by 4 bases, with 17 bases left in between. CDR3 length: 16 residues. CDR1 and CDR2 from the germline V gene are MNHEY and SVGEGT. CDR3 loop: CASSYDPPRGSDTQYF. The CDR3 region has the DNA TGTGCCAGCAGTTATGACCCCCCGCGGGGCTCAGATACGCAGTATTTT.

The CDR3 protein is CASGFLLKLAGPDTGELFF. DNA of the CDR3: TGTGCTAGTGGTTTTCTCCTAAAACTAGCGGGGCCCGACACCGGGGAGCTGTTTTTT. The chain recombines TRBV12-5 with TRBJ2-2; 10 nucleotides line up with TRBD2. Germline V lookup: CDR1 LGHNT, CDR2 FRNRAP. The CDR3 consists of 19 residues. J gave up 3 bases and V 3 bases, and 13 bases lay outside the gene matches.

The rearrangement uses TRBV19 and TRBJ2-1, with 16 bases lining up with TRBD2. The length of the CDR3 is 18 residues. CDR1 and CDR2 (germline): LNHDA, SQIVND (reference sequence). V trimming: 6 bases; J trimming: 5 bases; junction bases outside the gene matches: 10. This chain's CDR3 is CASRKGLAGGAANNEQFF. The CDR3 DNA is TGTGCCAGTAGGAAGGGACTAGCGGGGGGGGCTGCTAACAATGAGCAGTTCTTC.

The chain is built from TRBV5-5 and TRBJ1-1; D unclear. Germline CDR1 is SGHKS and CDR2 is YYEKEE (reference sequence). The V end lost 0 bases, the J end lost 12 bases, and 15 bases lay between the germline ends. The CDR3 has 13 amino acids. The CDR3 DNA is TGTGCCAGCAGCTTGGGTTGGGATATGGCGACTTTCTTT. This gives the protein CASSLGWDMATFF.